The 8 T cell receptor beta chains in this list originate from one sample, sequenced in a study of T cells in Graves' hyperthyroidism and ophthalmopathy. Researchers took RNA transcripts and amplified the TCR beta CDR3 regions from them. An initial round of RT-PCR targeting the TCR CDR3 relied on the HTBI primer set. From the multiplex PCR reads, TCRdb called clonotypes with MiXCR, one entry per CDR3 protein. The sample contains hundreds of thousands of distinct CDR3 sequences, roughly 19% of which appear only once. The source material was blood. These receptors came from a man aged 50 to 60 with Graves' ophthalmopathy.

This chain joins TRBV6-2 or TRBV6-3 and TRBJ2-7; maybe TRBD1 (6 bases). Germline lookup yields CDR1 MNHEY and CDR2 SVGEGT. The CDR3 extends over 15 amino acids. V lost 2 bases, J lost 4 bases, and 15 bases lay in between. The CDR3, as DNA: TGTGCCAGCAGTTACCCGGCAGGGGCGGCGTACGAGCAGTACTTC. Amino acids: CASSYPAGAAYEQYF.

The rearrangement joins TRBV27 to TRBJ2-1; tentatively, D is TRBD2 (6 bases). Deletions cut 2 bases from V and 6 bases from J, with 11 bases between. The CDR3 contains 14 residues. Germline V gene data show CDR1 as MNHEY and CDR2 as SMNVEV (reference sequence). This CDR3 is CASSLGASANEQFF. The CDR3 nucleotides read TGTGCCAGCAGTTTAGGGGCTAGCGCCAATGAGCAGTTCTTC.

This clonotype was recorded at least ten times. The chain combines TRBV4-1 with TRBJ2-1, with D perhaps given as TRBD1 or TRBD2 (5 bases each). Germline CDR1 and CDR2: MGHRA and YSYEKL. Trimming cost V 0 bases and J 12 bases, with 12 bases left between them. The CDR3 runs 13 residues. CDR3 in DNA: TGCGCCAGCAGCCAAGATGTGGGACGGGGGCAGTTCTTC. It codes for CASSQDVGRGQFF.

This sequence joins TRBV18 and TRBJ2-1; D is possibly TRBD1 (6 bases). The germline V gene has CDR1 KGHSH and CDR2 LQKENI. This CDR3 has 14 amino acids. V dropped 6 bases and J dropped 5 bases, with 14 bases sitting between them. The CDR3 DNA reads TGTGCCAGCTCCCGTACACAGGGAAACAATGAGCAGTTCTTC. Residues: CASSRTQGNNEQFF. Combining the CDR3 with reference TRBV18 and TRBJ2-1 gives the whole variable domain NAGVMQNPRHLVRRRGQEARLRCSPMKGHSHVYWYRQLPEEGLKFMVYLQKENIIDESGMPKERFSAEFPKEGPSILRIQQVVRGDSAAYFCASSRTQGNNEQFFGPGTRLTVL.

This clonotype occurred many times. This chain uses TRBV11-3 with TRBJ2-1; D unclear. V lost 0 bases and J lost 6, with 9 bases in between. The germline CDR1 and CDR2 sequences are SGHNT and YENEEA. The CDR3 covers 14 residues. The CDR3 sequence: CASSLDLGSNEQFF. CDR3 coding DNA: TGTGCCAGCAGCTTAGATCTAGGGTCCAATGAGCAGTTCTTC.

The rearrangement joins TRBV28 to TRBJ2-1, with D possibly being TRBD1 (6 bases). Deletions cut 8 bases from V and 3 bases from J, with 8 bases between. This CDR3 has 12 residues. Looked up from germline, CDR1 is MDHEN and CDR2 is SYDVKM. CDR3 amino acids: CASQDSYNEQFF. In DNA, the CDR3 is TGTGCCAGCCAGGACAGCTACAATGAGCAGTTCTTC.

This clonotype occurred a few times. The chain joins TRBV4-2 to TRBJ2-3; 8 positions match TRBD2. V was pared by 1 base and J by 6 bases, with 6 bases of the junction left unmatched. The CDR3 is 15 residues long. Germline V gene sequence: CDR1 LGHNA, CDR2 YNFKEQ. The CDR3 protein is CASSQVWTSRDTQYF. DNA for the CDR3: TGTGCCAGCAGCCAAGTATGGACTAGCAGGGATACGCAGTATTTT.

This clonotype was found many times. The chain carries TRBV11-2 and TRBJ2-2; 9 bases map to TRBD2. CDR3 length: 15 residues. Germline V gene data show CDR1 as SGHAT and CDR2 as FQNNGV. V trimming: 5 bases; J trimming: 3 bases; junction bases outside the gene matches: 4. The CDR3 region has the DNA TGTGCCAGCAGCCCTAGCGGGACCGACACCGGGGAGCTGTTTTTT. Protein: CASSPSGTDTGELFF.